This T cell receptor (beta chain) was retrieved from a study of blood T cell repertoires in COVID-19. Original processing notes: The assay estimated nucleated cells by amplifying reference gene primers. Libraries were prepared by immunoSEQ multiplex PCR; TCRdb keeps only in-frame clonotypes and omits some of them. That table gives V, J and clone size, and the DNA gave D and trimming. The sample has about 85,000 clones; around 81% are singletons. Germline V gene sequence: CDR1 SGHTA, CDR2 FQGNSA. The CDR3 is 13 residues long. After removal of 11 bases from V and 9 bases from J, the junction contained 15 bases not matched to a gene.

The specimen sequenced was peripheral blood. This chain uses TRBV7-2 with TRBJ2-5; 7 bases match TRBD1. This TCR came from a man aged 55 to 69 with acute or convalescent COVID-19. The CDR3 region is CAVEPGQSSAQYF. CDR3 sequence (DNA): TGTGCCGTTGAACCGGGACAGTCCTCGGCCCAGTACTTC. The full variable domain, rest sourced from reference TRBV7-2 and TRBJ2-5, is GAGVSQSPSNKVTEKGKDVELRCDPISGHTALYWYRQSLGQGLEFLIYFQGNSAPDKSGLPSDRFSAERTGGSVSTLTIQRTQQEDSAVYLCAVEPGQSSAQYFGPGTRLLVL.